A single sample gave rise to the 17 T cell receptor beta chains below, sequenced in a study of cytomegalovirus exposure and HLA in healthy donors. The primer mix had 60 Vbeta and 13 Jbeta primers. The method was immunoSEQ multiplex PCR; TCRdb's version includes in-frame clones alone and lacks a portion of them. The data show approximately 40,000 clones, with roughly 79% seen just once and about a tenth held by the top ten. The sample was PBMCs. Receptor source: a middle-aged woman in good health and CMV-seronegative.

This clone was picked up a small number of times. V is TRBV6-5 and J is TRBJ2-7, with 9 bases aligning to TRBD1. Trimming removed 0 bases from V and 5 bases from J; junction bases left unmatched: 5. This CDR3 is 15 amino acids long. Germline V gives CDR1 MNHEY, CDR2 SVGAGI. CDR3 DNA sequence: TGTGCCAGCAGTTACTCCGAGGACAGGGGTCACGAGCAGTACTTC. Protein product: CASSYSEDRGHEQYF.

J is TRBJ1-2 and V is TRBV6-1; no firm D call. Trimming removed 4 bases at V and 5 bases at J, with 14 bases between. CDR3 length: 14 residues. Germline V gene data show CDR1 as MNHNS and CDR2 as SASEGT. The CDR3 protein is CASSASGSPYGYTF. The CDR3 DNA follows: TGTGCCAGCAGTGCGAGCGGTTCGCCTTATGGCTACACCTTC.

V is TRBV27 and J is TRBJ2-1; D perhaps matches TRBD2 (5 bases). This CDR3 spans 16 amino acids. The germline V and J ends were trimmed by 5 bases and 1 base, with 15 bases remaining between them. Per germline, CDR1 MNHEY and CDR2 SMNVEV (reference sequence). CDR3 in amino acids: CASSPLWSGSYNEQFF. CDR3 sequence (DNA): TGTGCCAGCAGTCCCCTGTGGAGCGGTTCCTACAATGAGCAGTTCTTC.

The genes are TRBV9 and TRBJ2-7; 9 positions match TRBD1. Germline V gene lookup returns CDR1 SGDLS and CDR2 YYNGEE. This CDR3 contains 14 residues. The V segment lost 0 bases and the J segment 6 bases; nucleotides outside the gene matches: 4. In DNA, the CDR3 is TGTGCCAGCAGCGTAGATGGGACAGGGACCGAGCAGTACTTC. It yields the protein CASSVDGTGTEQYF.

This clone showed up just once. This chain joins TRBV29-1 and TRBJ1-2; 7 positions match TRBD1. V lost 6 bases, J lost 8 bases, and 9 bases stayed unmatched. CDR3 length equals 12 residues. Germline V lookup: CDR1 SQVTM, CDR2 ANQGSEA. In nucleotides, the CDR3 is TGCAGCGTCGAGGGACAGTACAGCGGCTACACCTTC. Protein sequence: CSVEGQYSGYTF. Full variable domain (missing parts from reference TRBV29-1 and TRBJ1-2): SAVISQKPSRDICQRGTSLTIQCQVDSQVTMMFWYRQQPGQSLTLIATANQGSEATYESGFVIDKFPISRPNLTFSTLTVSNMSPEDSSIYLCSVEGQYSGYTFGSGTRLTVV.

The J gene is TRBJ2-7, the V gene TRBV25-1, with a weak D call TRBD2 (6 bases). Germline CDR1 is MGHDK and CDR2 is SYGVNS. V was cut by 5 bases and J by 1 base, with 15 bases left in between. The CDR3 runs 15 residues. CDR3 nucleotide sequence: TGTGCCAGCAGTCGGATAGGTGGGGGGTCCTACGAGCAGTACTTC. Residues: CASSRIGGGSYEQYF.

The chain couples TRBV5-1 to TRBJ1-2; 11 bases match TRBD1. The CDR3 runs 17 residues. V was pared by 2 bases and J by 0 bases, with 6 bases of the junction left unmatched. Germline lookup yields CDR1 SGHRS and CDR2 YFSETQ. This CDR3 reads CASSFSGTGGPNYGYTF. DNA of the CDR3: TGCGCCAGCAGCTTTTCCGGGACAGGGGGACCTAACTATGGCTACACCTTC.

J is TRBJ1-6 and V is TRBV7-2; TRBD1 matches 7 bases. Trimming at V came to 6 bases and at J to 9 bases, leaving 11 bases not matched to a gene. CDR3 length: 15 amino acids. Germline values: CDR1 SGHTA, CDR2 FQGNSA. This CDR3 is CASSAVQGNGSPLHF. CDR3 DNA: TGTGCCAGCAGTGCCGTACAGGGGAACGGTTCACCCCTCCACTTT. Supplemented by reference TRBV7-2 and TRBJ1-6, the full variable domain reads GAGVSQSPSNKVTEKGKDVELRCDPISGHTALYWYRQSLGQGLEFLIYFQGNSAPDKSGLPSDRFSAERTGGSVSTLTIQRTQQEDSAVYLCASSAVQGNGSPLHFGNGTRLTVT.

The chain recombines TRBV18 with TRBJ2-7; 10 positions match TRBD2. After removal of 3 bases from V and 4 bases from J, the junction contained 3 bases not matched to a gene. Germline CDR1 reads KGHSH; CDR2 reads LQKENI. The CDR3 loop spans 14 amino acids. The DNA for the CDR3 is TGTGCCAGCTCACCCACTAGCGGGGAGTACGAGCAGTACTTC. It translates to CASSPTSGEYEQYF.

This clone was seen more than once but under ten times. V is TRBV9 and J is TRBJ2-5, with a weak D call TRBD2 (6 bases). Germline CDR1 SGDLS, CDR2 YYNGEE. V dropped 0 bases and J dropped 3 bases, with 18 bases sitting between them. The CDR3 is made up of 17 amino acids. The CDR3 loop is CASSVGRGARGKETQYF. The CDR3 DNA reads TGTGCCAGCAGCGTAGGGAGGGGCGCCCGGGGAAAAGAGACCCAGTACTTC.

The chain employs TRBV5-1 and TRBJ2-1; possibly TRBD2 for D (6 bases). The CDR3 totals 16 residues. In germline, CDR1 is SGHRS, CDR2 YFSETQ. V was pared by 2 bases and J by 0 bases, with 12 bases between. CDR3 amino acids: CASSLSAGSSYNEQFF. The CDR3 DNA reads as TGCGCCAGCAGCTTATCCGCGGGGAGCTCCTACAATGAGCAGTTCTTC.

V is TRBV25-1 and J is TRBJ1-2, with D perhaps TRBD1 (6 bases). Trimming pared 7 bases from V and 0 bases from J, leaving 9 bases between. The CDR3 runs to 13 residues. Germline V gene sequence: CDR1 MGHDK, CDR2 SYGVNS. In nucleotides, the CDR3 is TGTGCCAGCACAAAGGGGGCTAACTATGGCTACACCTTC. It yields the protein CASTKGANYGYTF.

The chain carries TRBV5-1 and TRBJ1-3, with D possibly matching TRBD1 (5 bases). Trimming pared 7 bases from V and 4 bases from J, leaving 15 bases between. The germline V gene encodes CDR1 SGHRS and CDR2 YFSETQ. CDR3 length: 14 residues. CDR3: CASSQQGSGNTIYF. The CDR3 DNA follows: TGCGCCAGCTCCCAGCAGGGATCCGGAAACACCATATATTTT.

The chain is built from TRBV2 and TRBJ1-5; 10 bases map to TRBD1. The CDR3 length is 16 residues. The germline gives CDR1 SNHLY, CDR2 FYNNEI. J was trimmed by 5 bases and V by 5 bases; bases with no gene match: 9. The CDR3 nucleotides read TGTGCCAGCAGTACGACGACAGGGACAGGGGATCAGCCCCAGCATTTT. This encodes CASSTTTGTGDQPQHF. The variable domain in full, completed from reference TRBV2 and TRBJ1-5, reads EPEVTQTPSHQVTQMGQEVILRCVPISNHLYFYWYRQILGQKVEFLVSFYNNEISEKSEIFDDQFSVERPDGSNFTLKIRSTKLEDSAMYFCASSTTTGTGDQPQHFGDGTRLSIL.

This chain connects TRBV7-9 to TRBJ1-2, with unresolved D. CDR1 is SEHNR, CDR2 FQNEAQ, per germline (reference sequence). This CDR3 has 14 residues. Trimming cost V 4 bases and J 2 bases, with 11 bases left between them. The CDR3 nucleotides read TGTGCCAGCAGCTCTCCAACCGGGAACTATGGCTACACCTTC. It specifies CASSSPTGNYGYTF.

CDR3 amino acids: CASSLASRTGYTDTQYF. DNA of the CDR3: TGTGCCAGCAGCTTAGCGTCGAGGACAGGGTACACAGATACGCAGTATTTT. The gene calls are TRBV7-9 and TRBJ2-3, with TRBD1 matching 8 bases. V was clipped by 0 bases and J by 2 bases; unmatched bases: 7. The CDR3 consists of 17 residues. Germline assignment: CDR1 SEHNR and CDR2 FQNEAQ (reference sequence).

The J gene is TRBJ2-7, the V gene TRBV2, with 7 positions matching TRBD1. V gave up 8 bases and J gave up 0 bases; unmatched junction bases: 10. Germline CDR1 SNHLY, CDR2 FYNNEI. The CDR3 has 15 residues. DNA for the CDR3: TGTGCCAGCCAATACCCGGGACAGAGCTCCTACGAGCAGTACTTC. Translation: CASQYPGQSSYEQYF.